One T cell receptor (beta chain) is described in this entry. This clonotype has more than one count but fewer than ten. Its antigen is currently not known. No base-level quality is on record; no much larger clone is a single base apart. The instrument was an Illumina HiSeq 2500. Quantitative 5'-RACE with molecular barcodes was used to prepare TCR beta libraries. Turning to the authors' computational methods: To identify disease-linked TCR variants, a new computational method was used, one built on a probabilistic model of VDJ rearrangement. TCRdb handled the public reads itself, with Q25 trimming in fastp and clone calling in MiXCR, and kept productive beta chains. Identical CDR3 protein sequences are pooled into one entry, listed with their most common genes and DNA. The V and J calls and clone size come from TCRdb's table, not from the authors' own analysis. The sample contains a few hundred thousand distinct CDR3 sequences, about 22% of them found a single time. In total, the top ten clones hold approximately 16% of the sample.

These data come from a study of CD8 T cells in ankylosing spondylitis (TCRdb year 2017). Study-level background: The study set out to find disease-linked TCR variants by profiling T cell receptor beta repertoires in ankylosing spondylitis patients and healthy donors. The whole study cohort included roughly 110 healthy donors and about two dozen ankylosing spondylitis patients. Peripheral blood was sampled, and synovial fluid was additionally collected from ankylosing spondylitis patients.

Findings and caveats that apply to the study as a whole: A CD8+ phenotype was shown by the disease-linked clones, which were found at relatively low frequencies in peripheral blood. Blood from ankylosing spondylitis patients appeared to be characterized by a TCR beta motif composed of under 10 highly homologous amino acid variants. Some TCR beta motif variants had previously been reported in synovial fluid and blood of reactive arthritis patients, which suggested common disease-initiation mechanisms. According to the report, matched synovial fluid samples from ankylosing spondylitis patients were significantly enriched for the disease-linked clones.

Via the germline V gene (reference sequence), CDR1 is DFQATT and CDR2 SNEGSKA. V was cut back by 3 bases and J by 7 bases, leaving a gap of 13 bases between them. Including the terminal cysteine and phenylalanine, the CDR3 comprises 14 residues. Only the CDR3 DNA stays, 42 bases, in frame from base 1. The V and J segments used are TRBV20-1 and TRBJ1-6; possibly the D gene is TRBD1, per 6 matching bases. Material: blood, either unsorted or a sorted T cell fraction (not recorded which). This receptor was taken from a male donor with ankylosing spondylitis. The nucleotides are TGCAGTGCTAGGTCAGGGGTCGGGAATTCACCCCTCCACTTT. The resulting protein is CSARSGVGNSPLHF.